The 6 T cell receptor beta chains below come from one sample, sequenced in a study of post-analysis software for immune sequencing data. General observations from the study: Patients had higher frequencies than controls of five or six TRBV segments, including TRBV5-6, TRBV5-1 and TRBV20-1.

Included in the TCR beta cDNA libraries were unique molecular identifiers. TCRdb reprocessed the PCR reads via MiXCR and lists one record per CDR3 protein. Of about 570,000 distinct CDR3 sequences listed, around 34% were seen once; the top ten hold approximately 6%. These TCRs' antigens remain unknown. The specimen was blood. Every receptor here comes from a girl aged 2-17 years with multiple sclerosis.

The chain combines TRBV6-6 with TRBJ2-3; tentative D call: TRBD2 (5 bases). Germline V gene data show CDR1 as MNHNY and CDR2 as SVGAGI (reference sequence). The V end lost 6 bases, the J end lost 5 bases, and 9 bases lay between the germline ends. There are 12 residues in the CDR3. The CDR3 region is CASRGRGDTQYF. DNA of the CDR3: TGTGCCAGCAGAGGCCGGGGAGATACGCAGTATTTT.

This clonotype was counted only a few times. A read error may account for a junction end that differs from germline. This chain joins TRBV4-1 and TRBJ1-2, with D perhaps matching TRBD1 (6 bases). This CDR3 is 15 amino acids long. The germline V gene encodes CDR1 MGHRA and CDR2 YSYEKL. CDR3 region: CASSQEGGHNYGYTF. CDR3 DNA: TGTGCCAGCAGCCAAGAGGGGGGGCACAACTATGGCTACACCTTC.

This clonotype was detected only a few times. The chain links TRBV20-1 to TRBJ1-2, with D unclear. Trimming shortened V by 1 base and J by 5 bases, and 17 bases separated the two germline ends. This CDR3 is built from 15 residues. From germline, CDR1 is DFQATT and CDR2 SNEGSKA (reference sequence). CDR3 DNA sequence: TGCAGTGCTAGAGGCGGGTGGCGGGCCTCATATGGCTACACCTTC. Amino acid sequence: CSARGGWRASYGYTF.

This clonotype was found a few times. The gene calls are TRBV20-1 and TRBJ2-1, with a weak D call TRBD2 (5 bases). This CDR3 region has 13 residues. The V end was cut by 5 bases, the J end by 9 bases, with 17 bases between. From germline, CDR1 is DFQATT and CDR2 SNEGSKA (reference sequence). The CDR3 is CSAPRTGAGEQFF. The CDR3 DNA follows: TGCAGTGCTCCACGGACTGGCGCCGGTGAGCAGTTCTTC.

This chain joins TRBV20-1 and TRBJ2-1, with D perhaps TRBD1 or TRBD2 (5 bases each). The V end was cut by 3 bases, the J end by 6 bases, with 9 bases between. CDR1 is DFQATT and CDR2 is SNEGSKA in the germline V gene (reference sequence). This CDR3 is 12 amino acids long. DNA of the CDR3: TGCAGTGCTAGCGGGGCGGGCAATGAGCAGTTCTTC. It yields the protein CSASGAGNEQFF.

This clonotype was observed a few times. This rearrangement joins TRBV12-3 or TRBV12-4 to TRBJ1-4, with D possibly TRBD1 on 6 matching bases. The length of the CDR3 is 15 residues. V lost 1 base to trimming and J lost 2 bases, with 8 bases between them. The CDR3 nucleotides are TGTGCCAGCAGTTTAGGCCAGGGGACTAATGAAAAACTGTTTTTT. Amino acids: CASSLGQGTNEKLFF.